This T cell receptor beta chain came from a study of blood T cell repertoires in COVID-19. About the research overall: Sources were T cells, B-cell-depleted T cells, or PBMCs; the material itself was cDNA or gDNA.

The table came from immunoSEQ multiplex PCR; TCRdb's copy has only in-frame clones and leaves some out. The sample yields 190,000 or so clones, about 90% seen once. Before being deemed recovered, Cohort 3 donors had two negative PCRs, clearance, or symptom resolution. CDR3 size: 18 residues. Germline V lookup: CDR1 SGHRS, CDR2 YFSETQ. The V gene end was trimmed by 4 bases and the J gene end by 4 bases; junction bases not matched to a gene: 14. Sequencing used PBMCs or T cells enriched from blood (not recorded which). This TCR derives from a man younger than 40 who had recovered from COVID-19. The chain is built from TRBV5-1 and TRBJ2-2; 9 nucleotides match TRBD2. CDR3 nucleotide sequence: TGCGCCAGCAGCCCAAACCCACAGCGGGGGGTCAGCACCGGGGAGCTGTTTTTT. Translating gives CASSPNPQRGVSTGELFF.